Described below is a single T cell receptor beta chain sequence and its context. After removal of 1 base from V and 4 bases from J, the junction contained 9 bases not matched to a gene. CDR1 and CDR2 (germline): MDHEN, SYDVKM. This CDR3 contains 17 residues. This entry is derived from a study of blood T cell repertoires in COVID-19. Across the whole study: Specimens from acute and convalescent COVID-19 originated in the United States, Italy and Spain. Sources were T cells, B-cell-depleted T cells, or PBMCs; the material itself was cDNA or gDNA.

TCRdb keeps only in-frame clones here, not all; method: immunoSEQ multiplex PCR. In the table there are roughly 220,000 clones, approximately 90% of which are singletons. Each participant's cohort was designated according to participant-reported clinical history. The sequenced sample consisted of PBMCs or T cells enriched from blood (not recorded which). This receptor was taken from a woman between 40 and 55 years old with acute COVID-19. V usage is TRBV28 and J usage is TRBJ2-5; the match to TRBD2 covers 10 bases. The chain's CDR3 is CASSLSAGGPERETQYF. The CDR3 region has the DNA TGTGCCAGCAGTTTATCAGCGGGGGGGCCAGAGAGAGAGACCCAGTACTTC.